These 11 T cell receptor beta chains were sequenced from one sample in a study of CXCR3-negative and CXCR3-positive naive CD8 T cells. The study made its TRB cDNA libraries by 5' RACE, adding UMI labels. Using the 5' RACE reads, TCRdb records one entry per CDR3 protein without DNA. The table for this sample gives some 130,000 distinct CDR3 sequences. Sequenced: naive CXCR3- CD8+ T cells from blood. This sample's subset: CD45RO-CCR7+CD27+CD95- naive CD8+ T cells lacking CXCR3 (TNR3-). The receptors were sampled from a human donor in good health. Some clones in this sample may be carry-over from other donors' samples.

The chain has TRBV29-1 and TRBJ2-3; TCRdb calls TRBD1, which cannot be checked without DNA. The CDR3 runs to 14 residues. Germline-derived CDR1 and CDR2 are SQVTM and ANQGSEA. The CDR3 region is CSVNWQGSTDTQYF.

The CDR3 is CASRTERENNEQFF. The V gene is TRBV28, the J gene TRBJ2-1; TCRdb names TRBD2, which stays unverified in the absence of DNA. This CDR3 contains 14 residues. Per the germline V gene, CDR1 is MDHEN and CDR2 is SYDVKM. Based on the CDR3 plus reference TRBV28 and TRBJ2-1, the full variable domain is DVKVTQSSRYLVKRTGEKVFLECVQDMDHENMFWYRQDPGLGLRLIYFSYDVKMKEKGDIPEGYSVSREKKERFSLILESASTNQTSMYLCASRTERENNEQFFGPGTRLTVL.

J is TRBJ1-2 and V is TRBV25-1. This CDR3 has 12 residues. CDR1 MGHDK and CDR2 SYGVNS come from the germline V gene. CDR3 sequence reads: CASEGKIYGYTF.

CDR3 loop: CASSYSLLAGGVNTEAFF. V gene TRBV7-2 combines with J gene TRBJ1-1; the D call from TCRdb, TRBD1, cannot be confirmed without DNA. Germline CDR1 is SGHTA and CDR2 is FQGNSA. This CDR3 has 18 residues.

The gene calls are TRBV29-1 and TRBJ2-7; the D call from TCRdb, TRBD1, cannot be confirmed without DNA. Per germline, CDR1 SQVTM and CDR2 ANQGSEA. CDR3 length: 13 amino acids. CDR3 in amino acids: CSVTGGSSYEQYF.

This chain uses TRBV5-1 with TRBJ2-7. The CDR3 totals 13 residues. Germline V gene lookup returns CDR1 SGHRS and CDR2 YFSETQ. CDR3 region: CASSLQISYEQYF.

The chain employs TRBV7-2 and TRBJ2-3. The CDR3 covers 16 residues. Germline CDR1 reads SGHTA; CDR2 reads FQGNSA. The CDR3 sequence: CASSFGYGASTDTQYF.

The chain recombines TRBV20-1 with TRBJ2-7; TCRdb names TRBD1, which stays unverified in the absence of DNA. CDR3 length: 13 residues. Germline loops: CDR1 DFQATT, CDR2 SNEGSKA (reference sequence). The CDR3 region is CSAPGTGEYEQYF.

This rearrangement joins TRBV4-1 to TRBJ2-1; TCRdb's D call, TRBD2, is unchecked because there is no DNA. The CDR3 length is 17 residues. Germline loops: CDR1 MGHRA, CDR2 YSYEKL. CDR3 amino acids: CASRLLAGGPSPNEQFF.

The CDR3 is CASSWRTVAEEQFF. This chain connects TRBV12-3 or TRBV12-4 to TRBJ2-1; TCRdb names TRBD2, which stays unverified in the absence of DNA. The CDR3 is 14 residues long.

The chain links TRBV20-1 to TRBJ1-2; TCRdb picks TRBD1, but there is no DNA to check that call. Per germline, CDR1 DFQATT and CDR2 SNEGSKA (reference sequence). This CDR3 region has 13 residues. CDR3 sequence: CSARQGATYGYTF.